This entry is about one T cell receptor beta chain. This clonotype was detected only a few times. Its antigen is still unknown. No much larger clone exists at a distance of one base, and base qualities are not known. From the cysteine up to the phenylalanine, the CDR3 has a length of 13 residues. Only the CDR3 region is kept as DNA, spanning 39 bases read in frame from base 1. CDR1 and CDR2 are read off the germline V gene (reference sequence) as LNHDA and SQIVND. V and J lose 2 bases and 1 base, and a span of 5 bases separates them. This specimen belongs to a study of regulatory T cells in long-lasting Graves disease (dated by TCRdb to the early 2020s). Describing the broader study: In the newly diagnosed Graves' disease group, patients had been taking antithyroid drugs for less than 3 months. Peripheral blood TCR sequencing and RNA sequencing compared persistent Graves' disease patients with newly diagnosed Graves' disease patients. The study was registered as a clinical trial and conducted in China. A total of roughly 35 samples were covered by TCR sequencing, comprising roughly 13 persistent and about 20 newly diagnosed Graves' disease patients.

The library came from multiplex PCR. The run used an Illumina HiSeq 4000. To build TCR beta libraries, CDR3 regions were amplified by Arm-PCR using iRepertoire HTBI primers. PCR products were gel purified before sequencing. In the paper's pipeline: Gene usage analysis of CDR3 amino acid clonotypes relied on the 55 to 80 TRBV and 15 or so TRBJ segments identified across samples. COPE and FqMerger were used to merge filtered high-quality paired reads into contigs. BLAST was used to align contigs to the IMGT TRBV, TRBD and TRBJ reference genes, and CDR3 was defined following IMGT. Highly expanded clones were defined as clonotypes with a frequency above 0.1%. Shannon entropy was used to measure repertoire diversity, and the Gini coefficient was used to measure V-J evenness. A clonotype was considered public if more than one individual shared it. TCRdb took the public reads, trimmed them with fastp at Q25, ran MiXCR for clone calling and kept in-frame beta chains. Each record represents a unique CDR3 protein, reported with the most common genes and DNA among its rows. It is TCRdb's table, rather than the study itself, that gives the V and J calls and clone size. The sample records 450,000 to 500,000 distinct CDR3 sequences, around 15% of which are singletons. About 12% of the sample belongs to the ten largest clones.

The sample's time point, from its label and the paper: newly diagnosed GD, antithyroid drugs for less than 3 months. For both TCR sequencing and RNA sequencing, RNA was extracted from PBMCs using TRIzol. The diagnosis of Graves' disease followed American Thyroid Association guidelines. Patients for the study were recruited at an endocrinology department in Xi'an, China. From each patient, about 9 milliliters of peripheral blood was collected into an EDTA anticoagulant tube. Ficoll Paque Plus density gradient separation was used to isolate PBMCs, and no further T cell sorting was performed. RNA quality was checked with an Agilent 2100 Bioanalyzer and agarose gel, and concentration with a NanoDrop 2000. Points the paper makes about the study in general: A larger number of public clonotypes was shared among persistent patients (around 2,500) than among newly diagnosed patients (about 990). The small sample size was acknowledged by the authors as a limitation that may reduce accuracy. Compared with newly diagnosed patients, persistent Graves' disease patients had lower TCR Shannon entropy and fewer highly expanded clones, which suggests clonal expansion. Sequencing and analysis were limited to the TCR beta chain. Preferential use of TRBV28, TRBJ1-2 and TRBJ2-5 was observed in persistent disease, whereas TRBV20-1 and TRBJ2-1 were favored in newly diagnosed disease. Because the primary lesion, thyroid tissue, could not be accessed, the study looked at peripheral blood alone.

These data were also filed under a second study, of T cells in Graves' hyperthyroidism and ophthalmopathy. From that second study: A patient counted as having stable Graves' hyperthyroidism if no progression to ophthalmopathy occurred over 18 months of follow-up. The hyperthyroidism patients were between 18 and 65 years old and newly diagnosed, with a disease duration of less than 2 months. Any patient with an uncontrolled infection, another autoimmune disease, pregnancy or lactation was excluded. Diagnoses relied on clinical symptoms, serum thyroxine and TRAb, thyroid ultrasound and orbital computed tomography. The first round of RT-PCR for the TCR CDR3 was performed with the HTBI primer set and the Qiagen OneStep RT-PCR kit. Most expanded thyroid clonotypes (frequency above 0.001) were also detected in blood, suggesting blood repertoires may reflect thyroid immune responses. In cross-validation, a model built on a 13 V-J signature told ophthalmopathy apart from stable hyperthyroidism with just under 90% sensitivity and roughly 81% specificity, and in testing the same model reached 80%/75%. In validation, progression to ophthalmopathy was predicted by the model with 70% to 71% sensitivity and roughly 76% specificity, a median of 6.5 months before onset. To identify distinguishing TCR V-J signatures, a discovery cohort of about 100 patients was used, comprising 43 with Graves' ophthalmopathy and around 57 with stable Graves' hyperthyroidism. Whether ophthalmopathy could be predicted prospectively was tested in an independent validation cohort made up of under 20 hyperthyroidism patients plus 17 patients who later progressed to ophthalmopathy. The 100 discovery patients were divided at random into training and test sets in a 7:3 ratio. In about 6 Graves' hyperthyroidism patients, the study also compared T-cell repertoires from thyroid tissue with T-cell repertoires from blood. Once sampling was done, hyperthyroidism patients were given methimazole at a starting dose of 30 mg daily, whereas ophthalmopathy patients were given high-dose intravenous methylprednisolone. Libraries were constructed in a second round of multiplex PCR, after which size selection and purification were performed. Sequencing of the libraries was done on an Illumina HiSeq2000 using paired-end 100 bp reads. SOAPnuke was used to process the raw data, throwing out any read that contained adapters or uncalled bases, had a mean Phred below 15, or lacked an exact constant-primer or identifier match. High-quality paired reads were merged using COPE v1.2.5, and each unique nucleotide sequence was defined as a clonotype. Clonotypes were aligned to IMGT TRBV, TRBD and TRBJ reference segments using MiTCR v1.1. Only V-J combinations with frequency above 0.0001, covering about 99% of repertoires, were analysed. A TCS score was defined as the ratio of F50 (clonal expansion) to E x V (chaos), with BLOSUM62-based TCRdist applied between CDR3 peptides within each V-J. Welch's t-statistics and random forest reduced around 510 V-J features to 13, which were used in a naive Bayes classifier (R e1071). No statistical method was used to set the sample size in advance, and investigators knew the group allocation. The paper describes TCR Vbeta CDR3 sequencing of 130 to 150 peripheral blood samples, made up of 40 to 45 ophthalmopathy patients, over 70 hyperthyroidism patients and 17 progressor patients.

The rearrangement joined TRBV19 to TRBJ1-1; no D segment can be confidently identified. The sequence was collected from a man aged 35 to 55 with Graves disease. Donor details come from another sample of the same person, matched by shared clones. The sample consisted of peripheral blood mononuclear cells (PBMCs), taken at new diagnosis, from a patient treated with antithyroid drugs. The CDR3 reads as follows: CASSIRTNTEAFF. The DNA sequence reads TGTGCCAGTAGTATACGGACGAACACTGAAGCTTTCTTT.